The entry that follows covers one T cell receptor beta chain sequence. As yet, its antigen is unknown. It was with 60 Vbeta and 13 Jbeta primers that the PCR ran. Data came from immunoSEQ multiplex PCR; TCRdb stores just in-frame clones and leaves some out. This repertoire comprises 75,000 to 90,000 clones; its ten largest clones make up over 1.2%. This specimen belongs to a study of cytomegalovirus exposure and HLA in healthy donors. Between the trimmed V and J ends, which lost 4 bases and 0 bases, there was a span of 13 bases. There are 15 residues in the CDR3. Germline lookup yields CDR1 GTSNPN and CDR2 SVGIG (reference sequence). Study-wide results and limits: The study found most TCR sequences rare, yet found some public TCRs in many donors. Available immune exposure information covered CMV serostatus only. A later analysis by the authors found several of the most significant clusters apparently linked to common viral pathogens. Another analysis was done later, and it associated more than 15,000 TCR beta sequences with HLA alleles at 0.05 false discovery rate.

Input material: PBMCs. The origin of this receptor is an older woman in good health and CMV-seronegative. V usage is TRBV30 and J usage is TRBJ1-3; the D is unclear. The CDR3 DNA reads as TGTGCCTGGAATGGGTATGGGCGCTCTGGAAACACCATATATTTT. Its translation: CAWNGYGRSGNTIYF.